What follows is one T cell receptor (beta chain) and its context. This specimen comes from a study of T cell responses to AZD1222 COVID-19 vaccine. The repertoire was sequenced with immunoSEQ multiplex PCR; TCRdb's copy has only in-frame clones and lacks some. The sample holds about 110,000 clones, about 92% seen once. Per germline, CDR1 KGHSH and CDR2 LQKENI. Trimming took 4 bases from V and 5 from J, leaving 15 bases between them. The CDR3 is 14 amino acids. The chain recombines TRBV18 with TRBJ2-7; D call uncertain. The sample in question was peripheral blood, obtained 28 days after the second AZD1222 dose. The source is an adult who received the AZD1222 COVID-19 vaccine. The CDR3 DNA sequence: TGTGCCAGCTCACTAAACTCCTCTATTAACGAGCAGTACTTC. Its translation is CASSLNSSINEQYF.